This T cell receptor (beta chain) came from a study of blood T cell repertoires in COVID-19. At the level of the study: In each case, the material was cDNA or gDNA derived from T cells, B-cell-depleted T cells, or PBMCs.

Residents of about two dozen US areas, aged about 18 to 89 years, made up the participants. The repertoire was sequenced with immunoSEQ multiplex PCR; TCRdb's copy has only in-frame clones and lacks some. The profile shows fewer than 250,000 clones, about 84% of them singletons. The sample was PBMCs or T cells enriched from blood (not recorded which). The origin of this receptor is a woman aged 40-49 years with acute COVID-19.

The CDR3 region is CASSKLAGRLADTQYF. The CDR3 coding sequence is TGTGCCAGCAGCAAACTAGCGGGCCGTTTGGCGGATACGCAGTATTTT. The rearrangement uses TRBV7-2 and TRBJ2-3; 9 positions agree with TRBD2. The trim removed 5 bases at V and 6 bases at J, leaving 12 bases unmatched. CDR3 length: 16 amino acids. Germline-derived CDR1 and CDR2 are SGHTA and FQGNSA.